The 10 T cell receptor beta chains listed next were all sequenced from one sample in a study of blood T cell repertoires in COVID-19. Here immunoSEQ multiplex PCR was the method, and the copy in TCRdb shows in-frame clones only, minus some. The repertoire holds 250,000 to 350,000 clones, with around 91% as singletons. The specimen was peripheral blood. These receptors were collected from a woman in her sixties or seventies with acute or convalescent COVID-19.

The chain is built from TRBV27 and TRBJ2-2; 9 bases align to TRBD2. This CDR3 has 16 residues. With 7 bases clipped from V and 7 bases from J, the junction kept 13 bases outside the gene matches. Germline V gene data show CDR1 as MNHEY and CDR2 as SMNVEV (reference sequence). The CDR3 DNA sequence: TGTGCCAGCAACAGTCGCCTAGCGGGATTCAGCGGGGAGCTGTTTTTT. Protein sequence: CASNSRLAGFSGELFF.

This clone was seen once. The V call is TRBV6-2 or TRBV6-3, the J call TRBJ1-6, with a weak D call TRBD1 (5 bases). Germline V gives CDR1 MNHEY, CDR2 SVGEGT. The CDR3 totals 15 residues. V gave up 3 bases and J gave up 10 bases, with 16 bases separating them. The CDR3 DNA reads TGTGCCAGCAGTTATTCGGGCGCCGGGGGATCACCCCTCCACTTT. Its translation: CASSYSGAGGSPLHF.

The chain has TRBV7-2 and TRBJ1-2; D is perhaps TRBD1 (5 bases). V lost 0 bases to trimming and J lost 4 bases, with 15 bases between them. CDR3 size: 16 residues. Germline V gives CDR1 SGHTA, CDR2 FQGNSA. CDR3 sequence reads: CASSLAGGGRGYGYTF. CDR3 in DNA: TGTGCCAGCAGCTTAGCCGGCGGGGGACGGGGCTATGGCTACACCTTC.

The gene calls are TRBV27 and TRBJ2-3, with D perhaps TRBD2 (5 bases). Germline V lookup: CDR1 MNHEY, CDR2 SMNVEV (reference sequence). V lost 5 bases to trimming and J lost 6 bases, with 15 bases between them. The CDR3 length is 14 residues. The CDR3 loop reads CASSALPSYDTQYF. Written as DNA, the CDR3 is TGTGCCAGCAGTGCCCTCCCTAGCTACGATACGCAGTATTTT.

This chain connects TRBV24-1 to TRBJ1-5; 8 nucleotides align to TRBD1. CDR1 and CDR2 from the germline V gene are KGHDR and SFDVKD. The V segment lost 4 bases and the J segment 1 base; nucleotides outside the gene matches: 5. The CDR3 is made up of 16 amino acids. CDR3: CATSEPGTGSNQPQHF. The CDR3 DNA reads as TGTGCCACCAGTGAGCCGGGGACAGGAAGCAATCAGCCCCAGCATTTT.

The CDR3, as DNA: TGTGCCAGCAGCACAAGGGGGAACACCGGGGAGCTGTTTTTT. This gives the protein CASSTRGNTGELFF. The rearrangement uses TRBV11-1 and TRBJ2-2; possibly TRBD1 for D (5 bases). Germline V gives CDR1 SGHAT, CDR2 FQDESV (reference sequence). Trimming cost V 5 bases and J 1 base, with 8 bases left between them. The CDR3 runs 14 residues. The complete variable domain, with remaining parts taken from reference TRBV11-1 and TRBJ2-2, reads EAEVAQSPRYKITEKSQAVAFWCDPISGHATLYWYRQILGQGPELLVQFQDESVVDDSQLPKDRFSAERLKGVDSTLKIQPAELGDSAMYLCASSTRGNTGELFFGEGSRLTVL.

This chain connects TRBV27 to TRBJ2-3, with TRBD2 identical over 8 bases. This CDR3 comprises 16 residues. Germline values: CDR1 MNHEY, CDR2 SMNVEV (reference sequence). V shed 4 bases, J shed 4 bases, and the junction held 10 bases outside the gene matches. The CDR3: CASSSNSGIGPDTQYF. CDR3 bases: TGTGCCAGCAGTTCCAATAGCGGGATAGGCCCAGATACGCAGTATTTT.

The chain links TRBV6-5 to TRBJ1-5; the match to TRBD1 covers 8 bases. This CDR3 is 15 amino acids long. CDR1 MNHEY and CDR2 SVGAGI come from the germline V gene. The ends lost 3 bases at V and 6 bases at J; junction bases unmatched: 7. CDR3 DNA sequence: TGTGCCAGCAGTTATTCAGGGGGCTTGGGTCAGCCCCAGCATTTT. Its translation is CASSYSGGLGQPQHF.

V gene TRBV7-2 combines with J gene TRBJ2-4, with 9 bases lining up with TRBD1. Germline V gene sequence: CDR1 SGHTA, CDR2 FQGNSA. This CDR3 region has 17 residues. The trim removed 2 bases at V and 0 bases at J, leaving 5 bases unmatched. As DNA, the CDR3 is TGTGCCAGCAGCTTAAATGACAGGGGGTTAGCCAAAAACATTCAGTACTTC. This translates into CASSLNDRGLAKNIQYF.

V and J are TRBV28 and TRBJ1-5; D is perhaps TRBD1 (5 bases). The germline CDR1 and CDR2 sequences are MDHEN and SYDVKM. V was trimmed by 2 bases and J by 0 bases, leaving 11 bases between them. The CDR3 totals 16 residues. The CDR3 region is CASSLVPRDSNQPQHF. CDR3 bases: TGTGCCAGCAGTTTAGTTCCCAGGGATAGCAATCAGCCCCAGCATTTT.